This T cell receptor (beta chain) is from a study of T-cell memory formation after mild COVID-19. Study-wide points: From day 15 to 85, contracting clones were balanced between CD4 and CD8, whereas later expanders leaned toward CD4+. The second-wave clones peaking on day 37 were not confirmed as SARS-CoV-2-specific.

Turning to this clonotype: Its antigen is unidentified.

TCRdb reprocessed the 5' RACE reads with MiXCR, giving one entry per CDR3 protein. Of some 320,000 distinct CDR3 sequences listed, about a sixth were seen once; the top ten hold approximately 20%. Germline-derived CDR1 and CDR2 are DFQATT and SNEGSKA (reference sequence). This CDR3 spans 16 amino acids. V was pared by 0 bases and J by 1 base, with 15 bases between. This clonotype was sampled from a man aged 18 to 35 who had mild COVID-19 (a few samples of this study predate the infection). Cell type and time point are not known. Sample: PBMCs or a T cell subset sorted from them (not recorded which). This chain joins TRBV20-1 and TRBJ2-5; possibly TRBD2 for D (6 bases). In nucleotides, the CDR3 is TGCAGTGCTAGAGATATGGTTGGGGAGGTCCAAGAGACCCAGTACTTC. Protein sequence: CSARDMVGEVQETQYF.